Sequencing of this TCR beta chain was carried out in a study of blood T cell repertoires in COVID-19. This table comes from immunoSEQ multiplex PCR, and its TCRdb copy is limited to in-frame clones, with some not included. Of over 100,000 clones in the sample, 82% were seen once. Losses at the gene ends were 5 bases for V and 2 bases for J; bases not matched to a gene: 2. CDR3 length: 13 amino acids. Germline values: CDR1 SGHVS, CDR2 FNYEAQ. The J gene is TRBJ1-2, the V gene TRBV7-6; 7 bases map to TRBD1. This TCR was recovered from a woman in her 70s with acute or convalescent COVID-19. Sequenced input: peripheral blood. CDR3 coding DNA: TGTGCCAGCAGCCCGACAGGGAACTATGGCTACACCTTC. Translating gives CASSPTGNYGYTF.